What follows is one T cell receptor beta chain and its context. The record originates from a study of blood T cell repertoires in COVID-19. Study summary: The samples span acute and convalescent COVID-19 from the United States, Italy and Spain. The analysed material was cDNA or gDNA that came from T cells, B-cell-depleted T cells, or PBMCs.

Study processing details: By means of reference gene primer amplification, nucleated cell counts were estimated. The protocol was immunoSEQ multiplex PCR, while the TCRdb copy is restricted to in-frame clones and leaves out a portion. V and J calls and clone size are as listed in that table; D and trimming were resolved from the DNA. This sample yields 300,000 to 400,000 clones, of which around 87% are seen a single time; approximately 0.96% belongs to the top ten. The germline V gene encodes CDR1 SGHTS and CDR2 YDEGEE. The CDR3 totals 16 residues. V lost 3 bases and J lost 0; bases outside the gene matches: 2. The participants were between roughly 18 and 89 years old and came from under 25 US areas.

The sequenced sample was PBMCs or T cells enriched from blood (not recorded which). The receptor's source is a woman aged 25 to 45 with acute COVID-19. The chain couples TRBV5-8 to TRBJ1-4; 10 bases align to TRBD1. The CDR3 DNA follows: TGTGCCAGCAGCTCGGGACAGGGGACAACTAATGAAAAACTGTTTTTT. Amino acids: CASSSGQGTTNEKLFF.